Presented here are 21 T cell receptor beta chains from one specimen sequenced in a study of blood T cell repertoires in COVID-19. TCRdb's table, derived via immunoSEQ multiplex PCR, lists solely in-frame clones and lacks some. The top ten clones hold 5% to 7% of a sample with under 250,000 clones, 85% of them seen once. Specimen: peripheral blood. The origin of the receptors is a woman aged 55 to 70 with active or convalescent COVID-19.

In its sample, this clone was seen once. The chain carries TRBV15 and TRBJ1-3; TRBD1 aligns across 7 bases. V trimming: 7 bases; J trimming: 9 bases; junction bases outside the gene matches: 15. CDR1 LNHNV and CDR2 YYDKDF come from the germline V gene (reference sequence). The CDR3 spans 15 residues. This chain's CDR3 is CATTSYPGGPGTIYF. The DNA for the CDR3 is TGTGCCACCACTTCATACCCAGGGGGGCCTGGCACCATATATTTT.

The chain has TRBV6-2 or TRBV6-3 and TRBJ2-1; 8 bases align to TRBD2. Germline lookup yields CDR1 MNHEY and CDR2 SVGEGT. V gave up 2 bases and J gave up 2 bases; unmatched junction bases: 11. The CDR3 consists of 18 residues. Here the CDR3 reads CASSYPTSGRPTYNEQFF. CDR3 nucleotide sequence: TGTGCCAGCAGTTACCCCACTAGCGGCAGACCCACCTACAATGAGCAGTTCTTC.

CDR3 nucleotide sequence: TGTGCCAGCAGCTTATTCGGACAGGCTATCCTCCAAGAGACCCAGTACTTC. Amino acid sequence: CASSLFGQAILQETQYF. This chain joins TRBV7-2 and TRBJ2-5; 7 positions match TRBD1. Per the germline V gene, CDR1 is SGHTA and CDR2 is FQGNSA. Trimming took 2 bases from V and 1 from J; bases not matched to a gene: 10. The CDR3 sequence is 17 residues long.

A note on this clone: Other DNA sequences in this sample translate to the same CDR3. V is TRBV3-1 (or the pseudogene TRBV3-2) and J is TRBJ1-5, with D tentatively TRBD1 (6 bases). The germline gives CDR1 LGHDT, CDR2 YNNKEL (reference sequence). Trimming pared 1 base from V and 4 bases from J, leaving 11 bases between. CDR3 size: 15 residues. The CDR3 DNA follows: TGTGCCAGCAGCCAAGGGAGGGGGGGTAATCAGCCCCAGCATTTT. This codes for CASSQGRGGNQPQHF.

The chain carries TRBV6-5 and TRBJ2-7; 11 bases agree with TRBD2. The CDR3 runs 15 residues. Germline V gene sequence: CDR1 MNHEY, CDR2 SVGAGI. The ends lost 6 bases at V and 2 bases at J; junction bases unmatched: 6. CDR3 region: CASRPGLAVTYEQYF. The CDR3 region has the DNA TGTGCCAGCAGACCGGGACTAGCGGTCACCTACGAGCAGTACTTC.

The rearrangement joins TRBV3-1 (or the pseudogene TRBV3-2) to TRBJ2-3; 11 nucleotides agree with TRBD2. V was pared by 1 base and J by 7 bases, with 13 bases of the junction left unmatched. The germline gives CDR1 LGHDT, CDR2 YNNKEL (reference sequence). CDR3 length: 18 residues. Here the CDR3 reads CASSQGASGGPERNTQYF. The CDR3 DNA reads TGTGCCAGCAGCCAAGGGGCTAGCGGGGGGCCGGAGCGGAATACGCAGTATTTT.

The V and J genes are TRBV2 and TRBJ2-2, with 7 bases fitting TRBD2. J lost 6 bases, V lost 6 bases, and 4 bases had no gene match. CDR1 and CDR2 from the germline V gene are SNHLY and FYNNEI. The CDR3 runs 13 residues. The CDR3 bases are TGTGCCAGCAGACCAGGGAGGGCCGGGGAGCTGTTTTTT. Protein: CASRPGRAGELFF.

V and J are TRBV7-8 and TRBJ2-7; D may be TRBD1 (6 bases). The V and J ends lost 4 bases and 6 bases respectively, with 19 bases between them. The germline V gene encodes CDR1 SGHVS and CDR2 FQNEAQ. This CDR3 has 15 residues. The CDR3 protein is CASSSVQGTLLEQYF. DNA of the CDR3: TGTGCCAGCAGCTCAGTCCAGGGGACGTTGCTCGAGCAGTACTTC.

This chain links TRBV6-5 with TRBJ1-6; D call uncertain. The V and J ends lost 6 bases and 6 bases respectively, with 15 bases between them. The germline gives CDR1 MNHEY, CDR2 SVGAGI. CDR3 length: 15 residues. For the CDR3, the DNA is TGTGCCAGCAGCTCAGGACTCGGACGTAATTCACCCCTCCACTTT. It codes for CASSSGLGRNSPLHF.

The chain joins TRBV4-1 to TRBJ1-1; the D is unclear. The V gene lost 0 bases and the J gene lost 2 bases, with 10 bases spanning the gap. This CDR3 has 15 residues. The germline CDR1 and CDR2 sequences are MGHRA and YSYEKL. The CDR3 bases are TGCGCCAGCAGCCAAGATCCGCAACTTAACACTGAAGCTTTCTTT. The encoded protein is CASSQDPQLNTEAFF.

The chain joins TRBV10-3 to TRBJ1-6; 7 bases are shared with TRBD1. V shed 3 bases, J shed 5 bases, and the junction held 10 bases outside the gene matches. The CDR3 contains 17 residues. CDR1 is ENHRY, CDR2 SYGVKD, per germline. The CDR3 is CAISDAGRQGDNSPLHF. CDR3 sequence (DNA): TGTGCCATCAGTGACGCTGGGAGACAGGGTGATAATTCACCCCTCCACTTT.

The gene calls are TRBV2 and TRBJ1-4; 8 bases fit TRBD1. V shed 6 bases, J shed 7 bases, and the junction held 7 bases outside the gene matches. Germline V gives CDR1 SNHLY, CDR2 FYNNEI. The CDR3 is 14 amino acids. The CDR3 region is CASSVTGDGEKLFF. The CDR3 DNA reads TGTGCCAGCAGCGTGACAGGGGATGGTGAAAAACTGTTTTTT.

The chain is built from TRBV14 and TRBJ2-1; TRBD1 agrees at 9 bases. CDR3 length equals 16 residues. The germline CDR1 and CDR2 sequences are SGHDN and FVKESK. With V trimmed by 0 bases and J by 6 bases, 6 bases remained unmatched. CDR3 residues: CASSQDQGTGINEQFF. The CDR3 nucleotides read TGTGCCAGCAGCCAAGATCAGGGGACAGGGATCAATGAGCAGTTCTTC.

The DNA for the CDR3 is TGTGCCTGGAGTAACTCATCACTTCGGGCTAGCGGGAGAAGCAACGAGCAGTACTTC. Encoded protein: CAWSNSSLRASGRSNEQYF. The V call is TRBV30, the J call TRBJ2-7; 10 bases fit TRBD2. The J segment lost 5 bases and the V segment lost 2 bases, leaving 21 bases of the junction unmatched. CDR1 is GTSNPN, CDR2 SVGIG, per germline (reference sequence). This CDR3 is built from 19 residues.

The J gene is TRBJ2-3, the V gene TRBV15; 8 bases line up with TRBD2. The germline V gene has CDR1 LNHNV and CDR2 YYDKDF (reference sequence). J gave up 3 bases and V 8 bases, and 7 bases lay outside the gene matches. The CDR3 has 14 amino acids. The CDR3 here is CATGVSGRTDTQYF. The CDR3 bases are TGTGCCACCGGGGTAAGCGGGAGAACAGATACGCAGTATTTT.

This chain joins TRBV2 and TRBJ1-1, with D hard to call. V dropped 0 bases and J dropped 0 bases, with 5 bases sitting between them. The germline CDR1 and CDR2 sequences are SNHLY and FYNNEI. The CDR3 totals 14 residues. The CDR3 DNA sequence: TGTGCCAGCAGTGAAGCGCGGATGAACACTGAAGCTTTCTTT. Protein product: CASSEARMNTEAFF.

The CDR3 DNA reads TGTGCCATCAGTCAGACTAGCGGTGTTTCCTACGAGCAGTACGTC. Translating it yields CAISQTSGVSYEQYV. The chain couples TRBV10-3 to TRBJ2-7; TRBD2 matches 9 bases. Germline CDR1 and CDR2: ENHRY and SYGVKD. The CDR3 has 15 amino acids. The V and J ends lost 5 bases and 1 base, in that order; junction bases with no gene match: 6.

The chain joins TRBV27 to TRBJ2-7; 10 nucleotides line up with TRBD2. This CDR3 contains 16 residues. J gave up 0 bases and V 4 bases, and 6 bases lay outside the gene matches. The germline V gene encodes CDR1 MNHEY and CDR2 SMNVEV (reference sequence). The CDR3 loop is CASSSGSGRASYEQYF. Written as DNA, the CDR3 is TGTGCCAGCAGTTCCGGGAGCGGGAGGGCCTCCTACGAGCAGTACTTC.

V is TRBV5-1 and J is TRBJ2-5, with 11 bases fitting TRBD2. The CDR3 has 15 residues. V trimming: 4 bases; J trimming: 4 bases; junction bases outside the gene matches: 6. In germline, CDR1 is SGHRS, CDR2 YFSETQ. CDR3 residues: CASSIRLAGPETQYF. The CDR3 DNA sequence: TGCGCCAGCAGCATAAGACTAGCGGGACCAGAGACCCAGTACTTC.

In DNA form, the CDR3 reads TGTGCCAGCAGCCCAGGGGGACAGGCGAACCTTGTGGGGACCCAGTACTTC. It yields the protein CASSPGGQANLVGTQYF. V and J are TRBV5-4 and TRBJ2-5, with 8 bases lining up with TRBD1. There are 17 residues in the CDR3. V shed 4 bases and J 7 bases; nucleotides not matched to a gene: 18. Germline lookup yields CDR1 SGHNT and CDR2 YYREEE (reference sequence).

This clone was observed a handful of times. The chain couples TRBV21-1 to TRBJ1-5. TRBV21-1 is classified as a pseudogene. This CDR3 is built from 13 residues. In nucleotides, the CDR3 is TGTGCCACAGTGGGGGGAGGGTTGGGTGAGAAGCATTTT. Amino acids: CATVGGGLGEKHF.